These 19 T cell receptor beta chains were sequenced from one sample in a study of T-cell reconstitution after alpha-beta-depleted transplantation in children. Preparation of the TCRbeta library was carried out with unique molecular identifiers. MiXCR, run by TCRdb on the PCR reads, gives a single entry per CDR3 protein. This table holds around 600,000 distinct CDR3 sequences, roughly 15% found once. This material consisted of PBMCs from the stem cell graft donor, taken from the stem cell graft. The receptors were sampled from a human donor who donated a stem cell graft to a child with acute myeloid leukemia.

This sequence joins TRBV29-1 and TRBJ2-3; TRBD2 matches at 9 bases. V dropped 2 bases and J dropped 0; count of bases not matched to a gene: 6. The CDR3 spans 16 residues. Germline loops: CDR1 SQVTM, CDR2 ANQGSEA. The CDR3 DNA is TGCAGCGTTGAAACGGTGCGGGGGGGAAGCACAGATACGCAGTATTTT. This translates into CSVETVRGGSTDTQYF.

The genes are TRBV10-3 and TRBJ2-5; D may be TRBD1 (6 bases). V dropped 4 bases and J dropped 0 bases, with 12 bases sitting between them. CDR1 and CDR2 from the germline V gene are ENHRY and SYGVKD. This CDR3 contains 15 residues. The CDR3 nucleotides are TGTGCCATCAGTGCGCAGGGACACGACCAAGAGACCCAGTACTTC. Its translation: CAISAQGHDQETQYF.

This clonotype was observed at least ten times. This rearrangement joins TRBV9 to TRBJ1-6; D not resolved. Germline assignment: CDR1 SGDLS and CDR2 YYNGEE. V lost 0 bases, J lost 5 bases, and 6 bases lay in between. CDR3 length: 14 residues. The CDR3 is CASSVGQNNSPLHF. As DNA, the CDR3 is TGTGCCAGCAGCGTAGGGCAGAATAATTCACCCCTCCACTTT.

This sequence joins TRBV27 and TRBJ2-3; TRBD2 agrees at 7 bases. This CDR3 is built from 15 residues. V was pared by 9 bases and J by 4 bases, with 13 bases of the junction left unmatched. Germline V CDR1 and CDR2: MNHEY, SMNVEV (reference sequence). The CDR3 coding sequence is TGTGCCAGTTACCGCGGGGGTCTGGACTCAGATACGCAGTATTTT. It is translated as CASYRGGLDSDTQYF.

This clonotype was observed a few times. The chain is built from TRBV5-1 and TRBJ2-1; D is undetermined. The germline V and J ends were trimmed by 0 bases and 2 bases, with 9 bases remaining between them. The germline V gene encodes CDR1 SGHRS and CDR2 YFSETQ. The CDR3 consists of 15 residues. The CDR3 spells CASSLEGSTYNEQFF. The CDR3 nucleotides read TGCGCCAGCAGCTTGGAGGGCAGTACCTACAATGAGCAGTTCTTC.

There are a few counts of this clonotype. The chain has TRBV12-3 or TRBV12-4 and TRBJ2-6; a possible D gene is TRBD1 (6 bases). With 8 bases removed from V and 0 bases from J, the gap between germline ends came to 14 bases. The CDR3 sequence is 16 residues long. The CDR3 region is CASSLTGSSGANVLTF. The CDR3 bases are TGTGCCAGCTCCCTGACAGGTAGCTCTGGGGCCAACGTCCTGACTTTC.

This chain links TRBV5-1 with TRBJ2-1; 13 positions match TRBD2. The germline V gene encodes CDR1 SGHRS and CDR2 YFSETQ. After removal of 4 bases from V and 4 bases from J, the junction contained 8 bases not matched to a gene. This CDR3 comprises 17 residues. The CDR3 region has the DNA TGCGCCAGCAGCATCACTAGCGGGGGGGGGCGATACAATGAGCAGTTCTTC. Protein sequence: CASSITSGGGRYNEQFF.

This clonotype was recorded at least ten times. The V and J genes are TRBV15 and TRBJ1-5; D unclear. This CDR3 is built from 14 residues. Germline loops: CDR1 LNHNV, CDR2 YYDKDF (reference sequence). The germline V and J ends were trimmed by 0 bases and 7 bases, with 10 bases remaining between them. The CDR3 DNA reads as TGTGCCACCAGCAGAGATCGAAGGGTCCAGCCCCAGCATTTT. Amino acid sequence: CATSRDRRVQPQHF.

This clonotype was observed many times. The chain recombines TRBV9 with TRBJ1-2; 10 nucleotides line up with TRBD1. Trimming took 0 bases from V and 1 from J; bases not matched to a gene: 0. Per germline, CDR1 SGDLS and CDR2 YYNGEE. The CDR3 totals 15 residues. CDR3 amino acids: CASSVGDRGNYGYTF. The CDR3 DNA is TGTGCCAGCAGCGTAGGGGACAGGGGTAACTATGGCTACACCTTC.

This chain connects TRBV6-4 to TRBJ1-6, with D hard to call. Trimming pared 0 bases from V and 10 bases from J, leaving 7 bases between. The length of the CDR3 is 13 residues. CDR1 and CDR2 from the germline V gene are MRHNA and SNTAGT. CDR3 nucleotide sequence: TGTGCCAGCAGTGACTCAGGGATATCACCCCTCCACTTT. The encoded protein is CASSDSGISPLHF.

The J gene is TRBJ2-5, the V gene TRBV6-5; D is uncertain. Trimming removed 2 bases from V and 2 bases from J, with 6 bases in between. The CDR3 has 13 amino acids. The germline V gene has CDR1 MNHEY and CDR2 SVGAGI. The CDR3 sequence: CASSYPGQETQYF. The DNA for the CDR3 is TGTGCCAGCAGTTACCCAGGACAAGAGACCCAGTACTTC.

This clonotype was observed a few times. The chain links TRBV29-1 to TRBJ1-1; D is uncertain. Trimming took off 7 bases at V and 1 base at J, with 10 bases between the two ends. The CDR3 is 12 residues long. CDR1 and CDR2 (germline): SQVTM, ANQGSEA. The CDR3 spells CSAWTANTEAFF. As DNA, the CDR3 is TGCAGCGCTTGGACGGCGAACACTGAAGCTTTCTTT.

This clonotype was picked up many times. V is TRBV7-2 and J is TRBJ1-5, with 9 bases identical to TRBD1. CDR3 length equals 17 residues. The V segment lost 5 bases and the J segment 0 bases; nucleotides outside the gene matches: 8. Germline CDR1 reads SGHTA; CDR2 reads FQGNSA. This CDR3 reads CASSLGTGFYSNQPQHF. CDR3 nucleotide sequence: TGTGCCAGCAGCCTCGGGACAGGGTTCTATAGCAATCAGCCCCAGCATTTT.

This clonotype turned up a few times. V and J are TRBV10-3 and TRBJ1-2, with D possibly being TRBD1 (6 bases). There are 13 residues in the CDR3. Germline CDR1 is ENHRY and CDR2 is SYGVKD. V shed 8 bases and J shed 6 bases, with 16 bases lying between them. This CDR3 reads CAIAAGEENGYTF. CDR3 in DNA: TGTGCCATCGCCGCAGGGGAAGAGAATGGCTACACCTTC.

At least ten counts were recorded for this clonotype. The CDR3 coding sequence is TGTGCCAGCAGTTTTGGACCCTTCAATGAGCAGTTCTTC. It is translated as CASSFGPFNEQFF. The chain employs TRBV27 and TRBJ2-1; D is unresolved. V dropped 3 bases and J dropped 6 bases, with 9 bases sitting between them. Germline V gene sequence: CDR1 MNHEY, CDR2 SMNVEV (reference sequence). The CDR3 sequence is 13 residues long.

Of note for this clonotype: A much larger clone lies a single base off, so this may be a read error. The rearrangement joins TRBV6-1 to TRBJ1-1, with D uncertain. The V and J ends lost 6 bases and 7 bases respectively, with 15 bases between them. The CDR3 totals 13 residues. Germline assignment: CDR1 MNHNS and CDR2 SASEGT. This chain's CDR3 is CASREPGGVEAFF. As DNA, the CDR3 is TGTGCCAGCAGGGAACCGGGTGGCGTTGAAGCTTTCTTT.

As for this clonotype: A much larger clonotype is one base distant, so this may be a read error. The gene calls are TRBV7-2 and TRBJ2-2, with D perhaps assigned TRBD1 or TRBD2 (5 bases each). Germline CDR1 SGHTA, CDR2 FQGNSA. The CDR3 contains 14 residues. Trimming cost V 5 bases and J 7 bases, with 14 bases left between them. CDR3 residues: CASSIRELGGELFF. The CDR3 nucleotides are TGTGCCAGCAGCATCAGGGAGTTAGGCGGGGAGCTGTTTTTT.

This clonotype showed up many times. V usage is TRBV7-2 and J usage is TRBJ2-1; D remains unclear. The germline V gene encodes CDR1 SGHTA and CDR2 FQGNSA. The CDR3 length is 14 residues. V lost 4 bases, J lost 4 bases, and 11 bases lay in between. The CDR3 sequence is CASSSPGPYNEQFF. The CDR3 bases are TGTGCCAGCAGCTCCCCGGGCCCTTACAATGAGCAGTTCTTC.

This chain connects TRBV12-3 or TRBV12-4 to TRBJ2-1; 8 bases align to TRBD1. V shed 7 bases and J 9 bases; nucleotides not matched to a gene: 11. This CDR3 has 14 residues. CDR3 loop: CASTIGQGVGEQFF. The CDR3, as DNA: TGTGCCAGCACTATTGGACAGGGAGTGGGTGAGCAGTTCTTC.